One sample yielded the 18 T cell receptor beta chains listed below, sequenced in a study of spatial heterogeneity in lung cancer. Described time point: blood at routine non-recurrence follow-up after resection. The input material, whole RNA from tumor, nontumor lung or frozen PBMC, was sequenced unsorted. TCRdb itself ran the 5' RACE reads through MiXCR, one entry per CDR3 protein. The table includes some 120,000 distinct CDR3 sequences, 9.5% to 15% detected once. The sequences come from PBMCs, collected at follow-up. These TCRs come from a male donor with early-stage non-small cell lung cancer.

This sequence joins TRBV7-3 and TRBJ2-2; perhaps TRBD1 as D (6 bases). The CDR3 has 17 residues. V gave up 1 base and J gave up 2 bases, with 14 bases separating them. Germline assignment: CDR1 SGHTA and CDR2 FQGTGA. The CDR3 coding sequence is TGTGCCAGCAGCTTAAAAGGCAGGGGCGCAAACACCGGGGAGCTGTTTTTT. Its translation: CASSLKGRGANTGELFF.

The genes are TRBV7-6 and TRBJ1-5; possible D gene TRBD1, 5 bases. The CDR3 sequence is 14 residues long. V was trimmed by 0 bases and J by 5 bases, leaving 8 bases between them. The germline V gene encodes CDR1 SGHVS and CDR2 FNYEAQ. The DNA for the CDR3 is TGTGCCAGCAGCTTAGCGGTGGGGCATCAGCCCCAGCATTTT. It translates to CASSLAVGHQPQHF.

This clonotype has ten or more counts. The rearrangement joins TRBV20-1 to TRBJ2-2; no firm D call. Germline loops: CDR1 DFQATT, CDR2 SNEGSKA (reference sequence). V was pared by 7 bases and J by 0 bases, with 6 bases between. There are 12 residues in the CDR3. The CDR3 DNA is TGCAGTGTACCTTCGAACACCGGGGAGCTGTTTTTT. It codes for CSVPSNTGELFF.

The chain links TRBV7-9 to TRBJ1-6, with D perhaps matching TRBD1 (5 bases). The V gene lost 1 base and the J gene lost 9 bases, with 13 bases spanning the gap. CDR1 is SEHNR, CDR2 FQNEAQ, per germline (reference sequence). CDR3 length equals 15 residues. CDR3 nucleotides: TGTGCCAGCAGCTTAGAAGGCAGGGTTATTTCACCCCTCCACTTT. Protein: CASSLEGRVISPLHF. The full variable domain, with the rest looked up from reference TRBV7-9 and TRBJ1-6, is DTGVSQNPRHKITKRGQNVTFRCDPISEHNRLYWYRQTLGQGPEFLTYFQNEAQLEKSRLLSDRFSAERPKGSFSTLEIQRTEQGDSAMYLCASSLEGRVISPLHFGNGTRLTVT.

The chain recombines TRBV28 with TRBJ2-7; tentatively, D is TRBD1 (6 bases). There are 16 residues in the CDR3. Germline assignment: CDR1 MDHEN and CDR2 SYDVKM. The germline V and J ends were trimmed by 6 bases and 2 bases, with 20 bases remaining between them. The CDR3 reads CASSTSRTVLPYEQYF. Here the CDR3 DNA reads TGTGCCAGCAGCACCTCCCGGACAGTACTTCCCTACGAGCAGTACTTC.

This clonotype appeared many times. The chain combines TRBV4-1 with TRBJ2-7, with a tentative D call TRBD2 (6 bases). The ends were cut back, 3 bases at V and 0 bases at J, with 9 bases in the middle. This CDR3 spans 14 amino acids. Germline V lookup: CDR1 MGHRA, CDR2 YSYEKL. CDR3 protein: CASSHPGSSYEQYF. CDR3 nucleotides: TGCGCCAGCAGCCATCCCGGGAGCTCCTACGAGCAGTACTTC.

This clonotype has only a few counts. Germline and junction disagree at one end, which may indicate a read error. The chain links TRBV7-7 to TRBJ2-1, with a tentative D call TRBD2 (6 bases). Germline loops: CDR1 SSHAT, CDR2 FNYEAQ (reference sequence). This CDR3 comprises 13 residues. CDR3 in amino acids: CASSQRADNEQFF. CDR3 sequence (DNA): TGTGCTAGCAGTCAGCGGGCCGACAATGAGCAGTTCTTC. The full variable domain, rest sourced from reference TRBV7-7 and TRBJ2-1, is GAGVSQSPRYKVTKRGQDVTLRCDPISSHATLYWYQQALGQGPEFLTYFNYEAQPDKSGLPSDRFSAERPEGSISTLTIQRTEQRDSAMYRCASSQRADNEQFFGPGTRLTVL.

This clonotype has ten or more counts. The chain employs TRBV6-6 and TRBJ2-5; 7 nucleotides line up with TRBD1. The CDR3 runs 13 residues. V lost 6 bases and J lost 2; bases outside the gene matches: 3. Germline V CDR1 and CDR2: MNHNY, SVGAGI (reference sequence). Written as DNA, the CDR3 is TGTGCCAGCAGAGGGGGCGGACAAGAGACCCAGTACTTC. Its translation is CASRGGGQETQYF.

This clonotype came up many times. The chain employs TRBV6-5 and TRBJ1-2; D is possibly TRBD1 (5 bases). CDR3 length: 15 amino acids. In germline, CDR1 is MNHEY, CDR2 SVGAGI. V lost 0 bases to trimming and J lost 8 bases, with 16 bases between them. The CDR3 loop is CASSYSVGDSWGYTF. The CDR3 DNA sequence: TGTGCCAGCAGTTACTCAGTCGGGGACTCCTGGGGCTACACCTTC.

The J gene is TRBJ2-2, the V gene TRBV11-3; TRBD1 matches 12 bases. The CDR3 sequence is 17 residues long. Trimming took 3 bases from V and 4 from J; bases not matched to a gene: 6. Germline V gene data show CDR1 as SGHNT and CDR2 as YENEEA. CDR3: CASSLGDRGRSTGELFF. Written as DNA, the CDR3 is TGTGCCAGCAGCTTGGGGGACAGGGGGCGCAGCACCGGGGAGCTGTTTTTT.

The chain links TRBV11-2 to TRBJ1-1; the D is unclear. This CDR3 spans 14 amino acids. V was trimmed by 1 base and J by 7 bases, leaving 13 bases between them. Germline V lookup: CDR1 SGHAT, CDR2 FQNNGV. CDR3 sequence (DNA): TGTGCCAGCAGCTTAGTCCTGAGGAGGTATGAAGCTTTCTTT. Its translation: CASSLVLRRYEAFF.

This clonotype was counted at least ten times. The chain links TRBV5-5 to TRBJ2-1, with D possibly matching TRBD2 (6 bases). The CDR3 has 15 amino acids. The germline gives CDR1 SGHKS, CDR2 YYEKEE (reference sequence). Trimming stripped 3 bases from V and 2 bases from J, with 12 bases between. This CDR3 is CASSSLGGAYNEQFF. Written as DNA, the CDR3 is TGTGCCAGCAGCTCCCTGGGGGGAGCCTACAATGAGCAGTTCTTC.

Only a few counts were recorded for this clonotype. The V and J genes are TRBV18 and TRBJ2-3, with TRBD1 matching over 7 bases. J gave up 4 bases and V 8 bases, and 0 bases lay outside the gene matches. The CDR3 spans 11 residues. Germline V gene data show CDR1 as KGHSH and CDR2 as LQKENI. CDR3 bases: TGTGCCAGCGGGACAGCAGATACGCAGTATTTT. It is translated as CASGTADTQYF.

The V call is TRBV11-1, the J call TRBJ1-1; D is undetermined. Germline CDR1 reads SGHAT; CDR2 reads FQDESV (reference sequence). V was clipped by 8 bases and J by 1 base, with 14 bases between them. The CDR3 is 14 amino acids. CDR3 DNA: TGTGCCAGCGGGAAGACTCCAGGGAACACTGAAGCTTTCTTT. Residues: CASGKTPGNTEAFF.

This chain joins TRBV29-1 and TRBJ2-5; 8 bases map to TRBD2. CDR1 SQVTM and CDR2 ANQGSEA come from the germline V gene. After removal of 3 bases from V and 4 bases from J, the junction contained 7 bases not matched to a gene. The CDR3 covers 14 residues. As DNA, the CDR3 is TGCAGCGTTGATACGGGGGGGCGGCTAGAGACCCAGTACTTC. It specifies CSVDTGGRLETQYF.

J is TRBJ1-2 and V is TRBV14; D unresolved. The V and J ends lost 2 bases and 0 bases respectively, with 10 bases between them. CDR3 size: 15 residues. Per germline, CDR1 SGHDN and CDR2 FVKESK. The chain's CDR3 is CASSQSASANYGYTF. For the CDR3, the DNA is TGTGCCAGCAGCCAATCTGCCTCGGCTAACTATGGCTACACCTTC.

In this sample, this clonotype turned up a few times. The gene calls are TRBV7-8 and TRBJ1-4, with a possible D match to TRBD1 (5 bases). The germline CDR1 and CDR2 sequences are SGHVS and FQNEAQ. Trimming took off 2 bases at V and 0 bases at J, with 10 bases between the two ends. The CDR3 covers 16 residues. The CDR3: CASSLFTGATNEKLFF. CDR3 nucleotide sequence: TGTGCCAGCAGCTTATTTACAGGTGCAACTAATGAAAAACTGTTTTTT.

The sample holds a few counts of this clonotype. This rearrangement joins TRBV10-2 to TRBJ1-2; 8 nucleotides match TRBD1. The J segment lost 6 bases and the V segment lost 5 bases, leaving 14 bases of the junction unmatched. The CDR3 runs to 16 residues. Germline CDR1 WSHSY, CDR2 SAAADI. Here the CDR3 reads CASSPGTGVNVDGYTF. The CDR3 DNA sequence: TGCGCCAGCAGTCCCGGGACAGGTGTGAATGTCGATGGCTACACCTTC.